This T cell receptor beta chain was recovered during a study of blood T cell repertoires in COVID-19. Overall study: The United States, Italy and Spain provided the acute and convalescent COVID-19 samples. PBMCs, B-cell-depleted T cells, or T cells were the source of the cDNA or gDNA that made up the material.

After removal of 3 bases from V and 6 bases from J, the junction contained 15 bases not matched to a gene. The CDR3 covers 19 residues. The germline gives CDR1 MNHEY, CDR2 SVGEGT. Study processing details: Estimation of nucleated cell counts relied on the amplification of reference gene primers. Sequencing was performed with immunoSEQ multiplex PCR; in TCRdb, only in-frame clones are kept and a portion is missing. V, J and clone size were drawn from that table, and D and trimming were deduced from the DNA. Of some 180,000 clones listed, around 80% are singletons. The receptor's source is a woman older than 75 with active or convalescent COVID-19. Sequenced sample: peripheral blood. The chain combines TRBV6-2 or TRBV6-3 with TRBJ1-5; 12 bases match TRBD1. Here the CDR3 DNA reads TGTGCCAGCAGTTATAAACCGGGACAGGGGGCAGTTGGGAGTCAGCCCCAGCATTTT. It is translated as CASSYKPGQGAVGSQPQHF.